This entry describes one T cell receptor (beta chain). V lost 7 bases, J lost 7 bases, and 8 bases lay in between. This CDR3 is built from 11 residues. Germline CDR1 and CDR2: MDHEN and SYDVKM. Measured with immunoSEQ multiplex PCR; TCRdb has only the in-frame clones, and not every one. Among 29,000 or so clones listed, about 90% were seen once. This sample was taken from a study of PD-L1 blockade in urothelial cancer. At the level of the study: Patients initiated atezolizumab in about 2014 at 1,200 mg intravenously every 3 weeks. Of some 30 patients, some 24 were males with bladder-origin urothelial cancer. Researchers looked at the blood 3 weeks (second dose) and 6 weeks after treatment began. Blood samples contained a median 141,255 T cells.

This TCR was sampled from a man aged 50-59 years with urothelial cancer. The chain links TRBV28 to TRBJ2-1; D not certain. The sample was PBMCs, taken around atezolizumab (anti-PD-L1) treatment. As DNA, the CDR3 is TGTGCCAGCAAAATCTTGAATGAGCAGTTCTTC. This gives the protein CASKILNEQFF. Full variable domain (outside the CDR3, taken from reference TRBV28 and TRBJ2-1): DVKVTQSSRYLVKRTGEKVFLECVQDMDHENMFWYRQDPGLGLRLIYFSYDVKMKEKGDIPEGYSVSREKKERFSLILESASTNQTSMYLCASKILNEQFFGPGTRLTVL.